These 32 T cell receptor beta chains were sequenced from one sample in a study of cytomegalovirus exposure and HLA in healthy donors. The PCR was carried out with 60 Vbeta primers and 13 Jbeta primers. Libraries were prepared by immunoSEQ multiplex PCR; TCRdb keeps only in-frame clonotypes and omits some of them. The table shows nearly 95,000 clones, with 75% to 85% occurring only once. Material for sequencing was PBMCs. These TCRs come from a woman between 40 and 55 years old in good health and CMV-seronegative.

The V gene is TRBV29-1, the J gene TRBJ2-3; D is undetermined. The CDR3 length is 12 residues. Trimming shortened V by 5 bases and J by 0 bases, and 6 bases separated the two germline ends. The V gene's germline CDR1 is SQVTM and CDR2 ANQGSEA. CDR3 coding DNA: TGCAGCGTTAGCCCTAGCACAGATACGCAGTATTTT. It encodes CSVSPSTDTQYF.

V is TRBV19 and J is TRBJ1-2; possibly TRBD1 for D (5 bases). V lost 3 bases to trimming and J lost 2 bases, with 7 bases between them. This CDR3 comprises 13 residues. Germline-derived CDR1 and CDR2 are LNHDA and SQIVND (reference sequence). The DNA for the CDR3 is TGTGCCAGTAGTATTTCAGGGAACTATGGCTACACCTTC. Protein product: CASSISGNYGYTF.

This clone was counted once. The chain employs TRBV10-3 and TRBJ1-2, with unresolved D. Germline CDR1 ENHRY, CDR2 SYGVKD. V shed 0 bases and J shed 5 bases, with 13 bases lying between them. This CDR3 has 15 residues. This chain's CDR3 is CAISESSEGGYGYTF. The CDR3 DNA follows: TGTGCCATCAGTGAGTCTTCCGAGGGAGGTTATGGCTACACCTTC.

The rearrangement joins TRBV5-1 to TRBJ1-2; TRBD1 matches 7 bases. CDR3 length: 17 residues. The V segment lost 4 bases and the J segment 6 bases; nucleotides outside the gene matches: 18. Germline CDR1 is SGHRS and CDR2 is YFSETQ. In DNA, the CDR3 is TGCGCCAGCAGCGTCGGGGCAGGGGGGCCCCAACGAGATGGCTACACCTTC. Amino acid sequence: CASSVGAGGPQRDGYTF.

In its sample, this clone was seen a few times. V usage is TRBV6-1 and J usage is TRBJ2-7; TRBD2 aligns across 8 bases. Germline V gene data show CDR1 as MNHNS and CDR2 as SASEGT. The CDR3 runs to 14 residues. J was trimmed by 3 bases and V by 1 base; bases with no gene match: 2. CDR3 bases: TGTGCCAGCAGTGAAGTTAGCGGGAACTACGAGCAGTACTTC. Its protein is CASSEVSGNYEQYF.

This clone was counted ten times or more. The chain couples TRBV6-6 to TRBJ1-1; 7 bases map to TRBD1. V trimming: 8 bases; J trimming: 0 bases; junction bases outside the gene matches: 3. Germline assignment: CDR1 MNHNY and CDR2 SVGAGI (reference sequence). This CDR3 has 13 residues. The CDR3 is CASRQGLNTEAFF. The DNA of the CDR3 is TGTGCCAGCCGACAGGGATTGAACACTGAAGCTTTCTTT.

This chain connects TRBV29-1 to TRBJ2-6; D possibly corresponds to TRBD2 (5 bases). The V end was cut by 7 bases, the J end by 0 bases, with 7 bases between. The CDR3 consists of 13 residues. The V gene's germline CDR1 is SQVTM and CDR2 ANQGSEA. CDR3 DNA sequence: TGCAGCGCCGGGATCTCTGGGGCCAACGTCCTGACTTTC. Translated, it gives CSAGISGANVLTF.

The chain employs TRBV7-8 and TRBJ1-6; 7 bases align to TRBD1. The J segment lost 5 bases and the V segment lost 5 bases, leaving 3 bases of the junction unmatched. Germline V CDR1 and CDR2: SGHVS, FQNEAQ. This CDR3 is built from 14 residues. CDR3 in DNA: TGTGCCAGCAGCCTCGACAGGGATAATTCACCCCTCCACTTT. Its protein is CASSLDRDNSPLHF.

This clone occurred a few times. The gene calls are TRBV19 and TRBJ2-7; TRBD1 matches 7 bases. Trimming took 3 bases from V and 3 from J; bases not matched to a gene: 8. CDR1 LNHDA and CDR2 SQIVND come from the germline V gene (reference sequence). The CDR3 has 15 amino acids. CDR3 sequence: CASSILPAGGYEQYF. The DNA for the CDR3 is TGTGCCAGTAGTATCCTCCCCGCAGGGGGCTACGAGCAGTACTTC.

This clone was seen just once. The rearrangement uses TRBV5-4 and TRBJ1-1; D remains ambiguous. This CDR3 contains 14 residues. Between the trimmed V and J ends, which lost 9 bases and 0 bases, there was a span of 15 bases. The germline V gene encodes CDR1 SGHNT and CDR2 YYREEE (reference sequence). CDR3 DNA: TGTGCCACCCTCTCGAGTGGGCTGAACACTGAAGCTTTCTTT. Translation gives CATLSSGLNTEAFF.

The chain joins TRBV30 to TRBJ1-5; maybe TRBD1 (5 bases). The length of the CDR3 is 14 residues. The ends were cut back, 5 bases at V and 7 bases at J, with 18 bases in the middle. Germline V gene data show CDR1 as GTSNPN and CDR2 as SVGIG (reference sequence). CDR3 coding DNA: TGTGCCTGGGGTGGGGGGTTCGGGGGGCAGCCCCAGCATTTT. Its translation is CAWGGGFGGQPQHF.

The V call is TRBV15, the J call TRBJ2-3; the match to TRBD2 covers 9 bases. Trimming removed 0 bases from V and 13 bases from J; junction bases left unmatched: 2. The CDR3 length is 12 residues. CDR1 and CDR2 from the germline V gene are LNHNV and YYDKDF (reference sequence). This CDR3 is CATSRERGGEYF. The CDR3 DNA reads as TGTGCCACCAGCAGAGAGCGGGGGGGAGAGTATTTT. Full variable domain (remainder filled in from reference TRBV15 and TRBJ2-3): DAMVIQNPRYQVTQFGKPVTLSCSQTLNHNVMYWYQQKSSQAPKLLFHYYDKDFNNEADTPDNFQSRRPNTSFCFLDIRSPGLGDTAMYLCATSRERGGEYFGPGTRLTVL.

This clone was seen once. The gene calls are TRBV19 and TRBJ2-5, with 11 bases identical to TRBD1. Germline loops: CDR1 LNHDA, CDR2 SQIVND (reference sequence). Trimming at V came to 1 base and at J to 4 bases, leaving 2 bases not matched to a gene. The CDR3 has 15 residues. In nucleotides, the CDR3 is TGTGCCAGTAGTATAGTCGGGACAGGGGGAGAGACCCAGTACTTC. It codes for CASSIVGTGGETQYF.

This sequence joins TRBV10-3 and TRBJ2-1, with D possibly TRBD2 on 5 matching bases. This CDR3 contains 15 residues. CDR1 and CDR2 (germline): ENHRY, SYGVKD. Trimming took 6 bases from V and 0 from J, leaving 12 bases between them. CDR3 sequence (DNA): TGTGCCATCAGCGAGAGCGGAAACTCCTACAATGAGCAGTTCTTC. Translation gives CAISESGNSYNEQFF.

J is TRBJ2-2 and V is TRBV4-2; 13 bases map to TRBD2. J gave up 0 bases and V 4 bases, and 11 bases lay outside the gene matches. Germline CDR1 LGHNA, CDR2 YNFKEQ. The CDR3 loop spans 20 amino acids. CDR3 bases: TGTGCCAGCAGCCCATCAGAGGGACTAGCGGGGCCACCGAACACCGGGGAGCTGTTTTTT. Translated: CASSPSEGLAGPPNTGELFF.

This chain joins TRBV6-5 and TRBJ1-5; TRBD1 matches at 7 bases. Germline CDR1 and CDR2: MNHEY and SVGAGI. V was clipped by 6 bases and J by 1 base; unmatched bases: 6. The CDR3 spans 15 residues. CDR3 coding DNA: TGTGCCAGCAGACGACAGGGCGGGAGCAATCAGCCCCAGCATTTT. It yields the protein CASRRQGGSNQPQHF.

This chain joins TRBV19 and TRBJ2-7; a weak D match, TRBD2 (5 bases). CDR1 is LNHDA and CDR2 is SQIVND in the germline V gene (reference sequence). This CDR3 spans 13 amino acids. Trimming shortened V by 5 bases and J by 3 bases, and 11 bases separated the two germline ends. CDR3 protein: CASSFGEGYEQYF. Here the CDR3 DNA reads TGTGCCAGTAGTTTTGGTGAGGGCTACGAGCAGTACTTC.

The rearrangement uses TRBV12-5 and TRBJ1-1; D gene uncertain. CDR1 is LGHNT and CDR2 is FRNRAP in the germline V gene. Between the trimmed V and J ends, which lost 3 bases and 2 bases, there was a span of 13 bases. This CDR3 is built from 15 residues. The CDR3 spells CASGFGFGVNTEAFF. The CDR3 DNA follows: TGTGCTAGTGGTTTCGGGTTCGGGGTAAACACTGAAGCTTTCTTT.

This chain connects TRBV6-1 to TRBJ1-2; D is uncertain. Trimming shortened V by 1 base and J by 4 bases, and 4 bases separated the two germline ends. Germline lookup yields CDR1 MNHNS and CDR2 SASEGT. The CDR3 runs 12 residues. The CDR3 region is CASSEGSYGYTF. As DNA, the CDR3 is TGTGCCAGCAGTGAAGGGAGCTATGGCTACACCTTC.

V and J are TRBV28 and TRBJ2-5; no firm D call. Germline lookup yields CDR1 MDHEN and CDR2 SYDVKM. The CDR3 consists of 10 residues. The V and J ends lost 8 bases and 3 bases respectively, with 4 bases between them. CDR3 nucleotides: TGTGCCAGCGGAGAAGAGACCCAGTACTTC. The encoded protein is CASGEETQYF.

The V gene is TRBV18, the J gene TRBJ2-2, with TRBD2 matching 9 bases. CDR1 KGHSH and CDR2 LQKENI come from the germline V gene. The junction had 2 bases not matched to a gene; V was cut back by 5 bases and J by 1 base. The CDR3 is 15 residues long. As DNA, the CDR3 is TGTGCCAGCTCAAGCGGGGGGCTGAACACCGGGGAGCTGTTTTTT. It yields the protein CASSSGGLNTGELFF.

This clone was seen once. The V call is TRBV7-9, the J call TRBJ1-2; a possible D gene is TRBD1 (5 bases). Trimming removed 0 bases from V and 6 bases from J, with 11 bases in between. The CDR3 covers 14 residues. Germline V gives CDR1 SEHNR, CDR2 FQNEAQ (reference sequence). This chain's CDR3 is CASSLALGDDGYTF. The CDR3 nucleotides are TGTGCCAGCAGCTTAGCATTAGGGGATGATGGCTACACCTTC.

This sequence joins TRBV5-1 and TRBJ1-1, with D possibly matching TRBD1 (5 bases). CDR3 length equals 16 residues. Trimming stripped 0 bases from V and 4 bases from J, with 16 bases between. Germline V gene sequence: CDR1 SGHRS, CDR2 YFSETQ. CDR3 sequence (DNA): TGCGCCAGCAGCTTGGTGGGGGGGGGTCTACTCACTGAAGCTTTCTTT. Translation gives CASSLVGGGLLTEAFF.

This clone has more than one count but fewer than ten. The chain links TRBV6-4 to TRBJ2-2; possibly TRBD1 for D (5 bases). The CDR3 totals 14 residues. V gave up 4 bases and J gave up 3 bases, with 9 bases separating them. Germline loops: CDR1 MRHNA, CDR2 SNTAGT. The CDR3 protein is CASSGDSHTGELFF. The CDR3 DNA reads TGTGCCAGCAGTGGCGACAGTCACACCGGGGAGCTGTTTTTT.

V gene TRBV2 combines with J gene TRBJ1-3; TRBD1 matches 8 bases. The CDR3 contains 14 residues. CDR1 and CDR2 from the germline V gene are SNHLY and FYNNEI. With 6 bases clipped from V and 4 bases from J, the junction kept 5 bases outside the gene matches. The CDR3 reads CASRADRAGNTIYF. The CDR3, as DNA: TGTGCCAGCAGGGCGGACAGGGCGGGAAACACCATATATTTT. Full variable domain (rest looked up from reference TRBV2 and TRBJ1-3): EPEVTQTPSHQVTQMGQEVILRCVPISNHLYFYWYRQILGQKVEFLVSFYNNEISEKSEIFDDQFSVERPDGSNFTLKIRSTKLEDSAMYFCASRADRAGNTIYFGEGSWLTVV.

CDR3 amino acids: CASSVGGGSGGSNEQFF. In nucleotides, the CDR3 is TGTGCCAGCAGCGTAGGGGGGGGTAGCGGGGGTTCTAATGAGCAGTTCTTC. The V gene is TRBV9, the J gene TRBJ2-1, with 9 bases matching TRBD2. Germline assignment: CDR1 SGDLS and CDR2 YYNGEE. The CDR3 loop spans 17 amino acids. V shed 0 bases, J shed 7 bases, and the junction held 11 bases outside the gene matches.

CDR3 residues: CASSAEGARVGNQPQHF. The CDR3 DNA follows: TGTGCCAGCAGTGCCGAGGGGGCGCGGGTCGGCAATCAGCCCCAGCATTTT. The chain has TRBV6-1 and TRBJ1-5, with 7 nucleotides matching TRBD1. J was trimmed by 2 bases and V by 4 bases; bases with no gene match: 11. Germline assignment: CDR1 MNHNS and CDR2 SASEGT. This CDR3 comprises 17 residues.

The V call is TRBV5-1, the J call TRBJ2-1, with a weak D call TRBD1 (6 bases). Germline V gene data show CDR1 as SGHRS and CDR2 as YFSETQ. The CDR3 is made up of 15 amino acids. The ends were cut back, 2 bases at V and 8 bases at J, with 17 bases in the middle. As DNA, the CDR3 is TGCGCCAGCAGCTTTGAGGGGACACCAGGGGATGAGCAGTTCTTC. Translated, it gives CASSFEGTPGDEQFF.

This chain connects TRBV7-6 to TRBJ2-5; 7 nucleotides match TRBD2. CDR3 length: 13 residues. Per germline, CDR1 SGHVS and CDR2 FNYEAQ. V was clipped by 4 bases and J by 3 bases; unmatched bases: 2. The CDR3 nucleotides are TGTGCCAGCAGCTCTAGCGGCAAAGAGACCCAGTACTTC. The encoded protein is CASSSSGKETQYF.

For the CDR3, the DNA is TGTGCCAGCAGTTTGCCTGGACAGGGAAAGGAGCAGTTCTTC. As protein: CASSLPGQGKEQFF. V usage is TRBV6-5 and J usage is TRBJ2-1, with 8 bases aligning to TRBD1. V was pared by 4 bases and J by 10 bases, with 9 bases of the junction left unmatched. CDR3 length equals 14 residues. Germline loops: CDR1 MNHEY, CDR2 SVGAGI.

J is TRBJ2-5 and V is TRBV7-2; tentatively, D is TRBD2 (6 bases). Deletions cut 4 bases from V and 0 bases from J, with 12 bases between. This CDR3 has 15 amino acids. CDR1 is SGHTA, CDR2 FQGNSA, per germline. The CDR3 here is CASSSGSGYQETQYF. The CDR3 DNA reads as TGTGCCAGCAGCTCCGGTAGCGGCTACCAAGAGACCCAGTACTTC. Combining the CDR3 with reference TRBV7-2 and TRBJ2-5 gives the whole variable domain GAGVSQSPSNKVTEKGKDVELRCDPISGHTALYWYRQSLGQGLEFLIYFQGNSAPDKSGLPSDRFSAERTGGSVSTLTIQRTQQEDSAVYLCASSSGSGYQETQYFGPGTRLLVL.

The count of this clone is one. The chain carries TRBV5-4 and TRBJ2-7; D is perhaps TRBD2 (7 bases). Germline V gives CDR1 SGHNT, CDR2 YYREEE (reference sequence). V was cut by 6 bases and J by 7 bases, with 17 bases left in between. The CDR3 length is 13 residues. The CDR3 DNA follows: TGTGCCAGCACCACACGGGGGGCGAGGGAGCAGTACTTC. As protein: CASTTRGAREQYF.